This T cell receptor (beta chain) stems from a study of blood T cells in healthy people across ages. CDR3 length: 18 amino acids. Per the germline V gene, CDR1 is MGHDK and CDR2 is SYGVNS. V shed 4 bases and J 4 bases; nucleotides not matched to a gene: 15. Primed by a sample-barcoded 5' primer and a J-beta primer mix, a second PCR proceeded for roughly 7 to 12 cycles. TCRdb re-called the 5' RACE reads through MiXCR, storing one row per CDR3 protein. This sample yields about 620,000 distinct CDR3 sequences, of which approximately 52% are seen a single time; roughly 13% belongs to the top ten. V and J are TRBV25-1 and TRBJ2-1; TRBD2 matches 8 bases. What was sequenced was blood. The sequence derives from a woman over 75 in good health. The CDR3 sequence: CASSGLTSFSGIYNEQFF. The CDR3 nucleotides read TGTGCCAGCAGTGGACTTACCTCTTTTAGCGGGATATACAATGAGCAGTTCTTC.